Described below is a single TCR beta chain sequence and its context. As originally analysed: Scientists estimated how many nucleated cells there were by amplifying reference gene primers. Sequencing used immunoSEQ multiplex PCR; TCRdb keeps in-frame clones, though not all of them. V and J calls and clone size are given by that table; D and trimming were obtained from the DNA. The profile shows roughly 230,000 clones, 85% to 90% of them singletons. The data were obtained in a study of blood T cell repertoires in COVID-19. Study-wide background: The United States, Italy and Spain were the sources of the acute and convalescent COVID-19 samples.

CDR1 is SQVTM, CDR2 ANQGSEA, per germline. The CDR3 loop spans 15 amino acids. Trimming cost V 7 bases and J 0 bases, with 18 bases left between them. Seattle's cohort entered during active infection and was followed longitudinally. The J gene is TRBJ1-1, the V gene TRBV29-1; D may be TRBD1 (6 bases). The sample consisted of peripheral blood. The TCR originated in a woman in her sixties with COVID-19, enrolled during active disease. The CDR3 sequence is CSAAGQSDMNTEAFF. The CDR3 nucleotides are TGCAGCGCCGCAGGACAGAGCGACATGAACACTGAAGCTTTCTTT.